The T cell receptor (beta chain) described here comes from a study of T-cell reconstitution after alpha-beta-depleted transplantation in children. The study, taken as a whole, reports: T cells produced anew were the main source of T-cell counts and diversity one year after transplant. Surviving recipient cells, namely T cells and thymic progenitors, were the source of high day-60 TCRbeta diversity in some patients.

This clonotype was found a few times. Its antigen is still unknown. Germline CDR1 is DFQATT and CDR2 is SNEGSKA (reference sequence). This CDR3 has 14 amino acids. The V segment lost 1 base and the J segment 5 bases; nucleotides outside the gene matches: 4. Unique molecular identifiers were used in preparing the TCRbeta library. From the PCR reads, TCRdb called clonotypes with MiXCR, one entry per CDR3 protein. The table includes about 980,000 distinct CDR3 sequences, around 30% detected once. The sample was PBMCs, mostly from graft donor cells, taken 360 days after TCRalphabeta/CD19-depleted stem cell transplant. This clonotype was sampled from a boy under three years old who had a stem cell transplant for SCID, so the T cells may come from the graft donor. The chain is built from TRBV20-1 and TRBJ2-1, with 8 positions matching TRBD2. CDR3 loop: CSARVGLADNEQFF. CDR3 nucleotide sequence: TGCAGTGCTAGAGTCGGACTAGCCGACAATGAGCAGTTCTTC.